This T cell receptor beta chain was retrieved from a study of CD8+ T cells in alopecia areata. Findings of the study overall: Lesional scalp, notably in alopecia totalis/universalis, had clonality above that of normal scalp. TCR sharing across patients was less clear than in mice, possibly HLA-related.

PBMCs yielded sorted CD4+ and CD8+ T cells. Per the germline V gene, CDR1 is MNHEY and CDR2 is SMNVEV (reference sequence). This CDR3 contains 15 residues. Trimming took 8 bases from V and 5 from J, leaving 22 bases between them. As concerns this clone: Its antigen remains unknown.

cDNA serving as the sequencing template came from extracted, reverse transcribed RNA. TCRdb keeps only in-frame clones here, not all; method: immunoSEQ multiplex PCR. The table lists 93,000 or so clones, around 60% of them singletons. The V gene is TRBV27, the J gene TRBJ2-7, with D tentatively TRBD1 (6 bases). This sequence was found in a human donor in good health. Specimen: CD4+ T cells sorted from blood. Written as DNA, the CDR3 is TGTGCCAGCGGCCCCTGGCTCGGGACAATTCACGAGCAGTACTTC. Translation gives CASGPWLGTIHEQYF.